This T cell receptor (beta chain) comes out of a study of T cells after yellow fever vaccination. Study-wide findings and caveats: Reappearance after the booster was observed for most primary-vaccination clones (roughly 96% CD4, over 70% CD8).

CDR3 size: 15 residues. V gave up 2 bases and J gave up 7 bases; unmatched junction bases: 8. CDR1 and CDR2 (germline): SGHTA, FQGNSA. This clonotype came up a few times. Its antigen is undetermined. For TCR, cDNA came from 5'RACE template switching, which added a universal primer site and UMIs. TCRdb re-analysed the 5' RACE reads in MiXCR, keeping a single row per CDR3 protein. The sample lists under 300,000 distinct CDR3 sequences, roughly 6.3% occurring once. The chain joins TRBV7-2 to TRBJ1-5; 7 bases are a match to TRBD1. The clonotype was recovered from a man aged 25 to 40 who received the YFV17D yellow fever vaccine. Sequencing was performed on CD4+ T cells sorted from PBMCs, taken on the day of the yellow fever booster vaccination. The CDR3 bases are TGTGCCAGCAGCTTAAGCTCAGGGGGTATGCAGCCCCAGCATTTT. Amino acid sequence: CASSLSSGGMQPQHF.